This is a list of T cell receptor beta chains from one sample in a study of blood T cell repertoires in COVID-19. Assay: immunoSEQ multiplex PCR; the TCRdb copy retains only in-frame clones and omits some. The sample has 390,000 or so clones, around 86% seen once. The sequencing input was peripheral blood. The receptor set was obtained from a woman aged 25-40 years with active or convalescent COVID-19. CDR3s include the opening cysteine and the closing phenylalanine or tryptophan. A D gene is named only where the DNA matches it firmly. Clone size is stated in some rows and not others, as once, few, many or a class when expanded.

clone size,J gene,D gene,V gene,CDR3 DNA,CDR3 protein
NA,TRBJ1-2,NA,TRBV10-3,TGTGCCATCAAGGACAAGAGCTATGGCTACACCTTC,CAIKDKSYGYTF
NA,TRBJ2-7,NA,TRBV27,TGTGCCAGCAGTCGCGGCATGGGTTACGAGCAGTACTTC,CASSRGMGYEQYF
NA,TRBJ2-3,NA,TRBV5-4,TGTGCCAGCAGCTTGTGGGGGGGGGCACGAACAGATACGCAGTATTTT,CASSLWGGARTDTQYF
NA,TRBJ2-2,TRBD2,TRBV5-8,TGTGCCAGCAGCTTCAGCGGCGGGGGTCACACCGGGGAGCTGTTTTTT,CASSFSGGGHTGELFF
NA,TRBJ1-5,NA,TRBV3-1/TRBV3-2,TGTGCCAGCAGCCAAGATGCGGTTAGCAATCAGCCCCAGCATTTT,CASSQDAVSNQPQHF
NA,TRBJ2-1,NA,TRBV5-6,TGTGCCAGCATCTCTTTGCCACAGGGCCCCTACAATGAGCAGTTCTTC,CASISLPQGPYNEQFF
NA,TRBJ2-2,TRBD1,TRBV6-6,TGTGCCATCAAGGGGGCAGTGAACACCGGGGAGCTGTTTTTT,CAIKGAVNTGELFF
NA,TRBJ2-6,TRBD1,TRBV7-2,TGTGCCAGCAGCACCGGGACAGGGGGTATCTCTGGGGCCAACGTCCTGACTTTC,CASSTGTGGISGANVLTF
NA,TRBJ1-1,TRBD1,TRBV4-1,TGCGCCAGCAGCCAAGGGGTGACAGGGGCTAACACTGAAGCTTTCTTT,CASSQGVTGANTEAFF
NA,TRBJ1-2,NA,TRBV7-9,TGTGCCAGCAGCTTCTACAGGGATACAAACTATGGCTACACCTTC,CASSFYRDTNYGYTF
NA,TRBJ2-3,TRBD2,TRBV11-3,TGTGCCAGCAGTTTGGGTAGCGGGGGACGCACAGATACGCAGTATTTT,CASSLGSGGRTDTQYF
NA,TRBJ1-3,NA,TRBV19,TGTGCCAGTAGAGGCAGGGAACACTCTGGAAACACCATATATTTT,CASRGREHSGNTIYF
NA,TRBJ1-5,TRBD1,TRBV7-6,TGTGCCAGCGCGGACAGGGAGGATCAGCCCCAGCATTTT,CASADREDQPQHF
once,TRBJ2-6,NA,TRBV4-1,TGCGCCAGCAGCCAAGAAGGTAGGCGGCAGGGTAAGGCTGGGGCCAACGTCCTGACTTTC,CASSQEGRRQGKAGANVLTF
NA,TRBJ1-1,TRBD1,TRBV7-9,TGTGCCAGCAGCTTACGCCCGACAGGGAAAACTGAAGCTTTCTTT,CASSLRPTGKTEAFF
NA,TRBJ1-1,TRBD1,TRBV2,TGTGCCAGCAGTGAGTTCCGGACAGGGGGCCCAAAGGCTGAAGCTTTCTTT,CASSEFRTGGPKAEAFF
NA,TRBJ2-3,NA,TRBV18,TGTGCCAGCTCAACTAGTGCCGTCACGAATACGCAGTATTTT,CASSTSAVTNTQYF